The rows below give T cell receptor beta chains drawn from one sample of a study of blood T cell repertoires in COVID-19. Only in-frame clones appear in the TCRdb table, and some are missing; sequencing was by immunoSEQ multiplex PCR. The data show about 200,000 clones, nearly 90% seen once. Input material: peripheral blood. All receptors come from a man between 45 and 60 years old with COVID-19, enrolled during active disease. Each CDR3 is given with its conserved first and last residue. The order of the fields is V gene, D gene, J gene, clone size, CDR3 protein, CDR3 DNA. A D gene is named only where the DNA matches it firmly. Where a row states a size, it is once, few, many or the class of an expanded clone; other rows omit it.

TRBV27	TRBD1	TRBJ2-1	.	CASSGGQTAYNEQFF	TGTGCCAGCAGTGGGGGACAGACAGCCTACAATGAGCAGTTCTTC
TRBV3-1/TRBV3-2	.	TRBJ2-5	.	CASRSSRPISETQYF	TGTGCCAGCAGGTCCTCTAGGCCAATTTCGGAGACCCAGTACTTC
TRBV6-5	TRBD1	TRBJ1-6	.	CASSQRTGYNSPLHF	TGTGCCAGCAGCCAAAGGACAGGCTATAATTCACCCCTCCACTTT
TRBV15	.	TRBJ1-5	.	CATSRVGGASNQPQHF	TGTGCCACCAGCAGAGTTGGGGGGGCGAGCAATCAGCCCCAGCATTTT
TRBV2	.	TRBJ1-1	.	CASSTRTDTEAFF	TGTGCCAGCAGCACCCGGACAGACACTGAAGCTTTCTTT
TRBV29-1	.	TRBJ2-1	.	CSVRDTNYNEQFF	TGCAGCGTTAGGGACACGAATTACAATGAGCAGTTCTTC
TRBV6-5	TRBD1	TRBJ1-2	.	CANGQGGYGYTF	TGTGCCAACGGACAGGGCGGTTATGGCTACACCTTC
TRBV28	TRBD1	TRBJ2-7	.	CASGQGAREQYF	TGTGCCAGCGGACAGGGGGCTCGAGAGCAGTACTTC
TRBV7-8	TRBD1	TRBJ1-2	.	CASSLGDREYYGYTF	TGTGCCAGCAGCTTAGGGGACAGGGAGTACTATGGCTACACCTTC
TRBV6-5	.	TRBJ1-4	.	CASSHGKNSEKLFF	TGTGCCAGCAGTCACGGGAAGAACAGTGAAAAACTGTTTTTT
TRBV3-1/TRBV3-2	.	TRBJ2-3	.	CASSPGRGTDTQYF	TGTGCCAGCAGCCCCGGGCGGGGCACAGATACGCAGTATTTT
TRBV3-1/TRBV3-2	TRBD1	TRBJ1-2	.	CASSQESMGQGIYGYTF	TGTGCCAGCAGCCAAGAAAGTATGGGACAGGGAATCTATGGCTACACCTTC
TRBV18	.	TRBJ1-1	.	CASSPGQNTEAFF	TGTGCCAGCTCACCAGGGCAGAACACTGAAGCTTTCTTT
TRBV29-1	TRBD1	TRBJ1-4	.	CSVRTGGEKLFF	TGCAGCGTTCGGACAGGGGGTGAAAAACTGTTTTTT
TRBV24-1	TRBD1	TRBJ1-5	.	CATEGQEPGPQHF	TGTGCCACGGAGGGACAGGAGCCCGGGCCCCAGCATTTT
TRBV6-2/TRBV6-3	TRBD2	TRBJ2-1	.	CASSYSNLGGVRLAGDNEQFF	TGTGCCAGCAGTTACTCGAATTTAGGAGGGGTGAGACTAGCGGGGGACAATGAGCAGTTCTTC
TRBV6-5	TRBD2	TRBJ2-7	.	CASMTTGTSAYEQYF	TGTGCCAGCATGACAACCGGGACTAGCGCCTACGAGCAGTACTTC
TRBV28	.	TRBJ2-5	.	CASSFDVGLLQETQYF	TGTGCCAGCAGTTTTGACGTGGGACTTCTTCAGGAGACCCAGTACTTC
TRBV19	.	TRBJ2-7	once	CASSIGRRQTYEQYF	TGTGCCAGTAGTATAGGCCGACGACAGACCTACGAGCAGTACTTC
TRBV7-3	.	TRBJ1-1	.	CASSPRAGANTEAFF	TGTGCCAGCAGCCCCCGCGCCGGTGCGAACACTGAAGCTTTCTTT
TRBV19	TRBD2	TRBJ2-5	.	CASSIQPRLAGGQETQYF	TGTGCCAGTAGTATCCAACCTCGACTAGCGGGGGGTCAGGAGACCCAGTACTTC
TRBV7-2	TRBD2	TRBJ2-3	.	CASSLMGGGGTDTQYF	TGTGCCAGCAGCTTAATGGGCGGGGGGGGCACAGATACGCAGTATTTT
TRBV29-1	TRBD1	TRBJ1-2	.	CSVGGQLGLGYTF	TGCAGCGTTGGGGGACAGCTGGGTCTTGGCTACACCTTC
TRBV30	TRBD1	TRBJ2-7	.	CAWSSTGEKGEQYF	TGTGCCTGGAGTTCGACAGGGGAGAAGGGCGAGCAGTACTTC
TRBV5-1	TRBD1	TRBJ1-4	.	CASSPATGGIYEKLFF	TGCGCCAGCAGCCCGGCCACAGGGGGGATATATGAAAAACTGTTTTTT
TRBV5-8	.	TRBJ2-3	.	CASSSDGTTQSTDTQYF	TGTGCCAGCAGCTCGGACGGGACAACACAAAGCACAGATACGCAGTATTTT
TRBV9	TRBD1	TRBJ2-1	.	CASSVTGGLSYNEQFF	TGTGCCAGCAGCGTGACAGGGGGCCTATCCTACAATGAGCAGTTCTTC
TRBV5-4	TRBD2	TRBJ2-5	.	CASSLGDSGKQETQYF	TGTGCCAGCAGCTTGGGTGATAGCGGGAAACAGGAGACCCAGTACTTC
TRBV10-2	.	TRBJ2-2	.	CASSESLVGRANTGELFF	TGCGCCAGCAGTGAGTCCCTAGTGGGCAGGGCGAACACCGGGGAGCTGTTTTTT
TRBV4-3	.	TRBJ2-7	few	CASSQDSGTRSSYEQYF	TGCGCCAGCAGCCAAGATTCGGGGACAAGGAGCTCCTACGAGCAGTACTTC
TRBV11-3	TRBD2	TRBJ2-1	few	CASSLELAGASSYNEQFF	TGTGCCAGCAGCTTAGAACTAGCGGGGGCGAGCTCCTACAATGAGCAGTTCTTC
TRBV6-5	TRBD1	TRBJ2-7	.	CASSYSTGKRYEQYF	TGTGCCAGCAGTTACTCGACAGGGAAGAGGTACGAGCAGTACTTC
TRBV6-2/TRBV6-3	.	TRBJ1-1	.	CASSYGGHNTEAFF	TGTGCCAGCAGTTACGGGGGACACAACACTGAAGCTTTCTTT
TRBV5-1	.	TRBJ2-5	.	CASTRSGTQETQYF	TGCGCCAGCACCCGCAGTGGGACACAAGAGACCCAGTACTTC
TRBV24-1	TRBD1	TRBJ2-3	.	CATSDSTGTGFTDTQYF	TGTGCCACCAGTGATTCTACCGGGACAGGGTTCACAGATACGCAGTATTTT
TRBV27	TRBD2	TRBJ2-5	few	CASSLFLAEQETQYF	TGTGCCAGCAGTTTATTCCTAGCGGAGCAAGAGACCCAGTACTTC
TRBV19	.	TRBJ2-3	.	CASSLTEHTQYF	TGTGCCAGTAGCCTGACAGAACATACGCAGTATTTT
TRBV30	.	TRBJ1-5	.	CAWMAGRDQPQHF	TGTGCCTGGATGGCAGGGAGGGATCAGCCCCAGCATTTT
TRBV6-6	.	TRBJ1-1	once	CASSLDTRRVGGAFF	TGTGCCAGCAGTTTGGACACACGCCGGGTCGGGGGAGCTTTCTTT
TRBV19	.	TRBJ2-2	.	CASSIKGPYTGELFF	TGTGCCAGTAGTATAAAGGGGCCGTACACCGGGGAGCTGTTTTTT
TRBV7-2	TRBD2	TRBJ2-3	once	CASIQGLAGGGGTDTQYF	TGTGCCAGCATCCAGGGACTAGCGGGGGGAGGAGGCACAGATACGCAGTATTTT
TRBV20-1	.	TRBJ2-7	.	CSAITGYEQYF	TGCAGTGCTATAACAGGGTACGAGCAGTACTTC
TRBV14	TRBD1	TRBJ1-6	once	CASSPDRGREIYNSPLHF	TGTGCCAGCAGTCCGGACAGGGGGCGAGAGATTTATAATTCACCCCTCCACTTT
TRBV12-3/TRBV12-4	.	TRBJ1-2	.	CASSRQENYGYTF	TGTGCCAGCAGCCGACAGGAGAACTATGGCTACACCTTC
TRBV5-1	TRBD1	TRBJ1-2	.	CASSLEGARGYTF	TGCGCCAGCAGCTTGGAGGGGGCGCGGGGCTACACCTTC
TRBV3-1/TRBV3-2	.	TRBJ1-2	.	CASSQGGGSYGYTF	TGTGCCAGCAGCCAAGGAGGGGGATCTTATGGCTACACCTTC
TRBV4-1	TRBD1	TRBJ2-7	.	CASSQGGQVGTGAYEQYF	TGCGCCAGCAGCCAAGGGGGGCAGGTGGGGACAGGAGCCTACGAGCAGTACTTC
TRBV18	TRBD2	TRBJ2-1	.	CASSPPNSGGRHNEQFF	TGTGCCAGCTCACCACCAAACAGCGGGGGGAGACACAATGAGCAGTTCTTC
TRBV6-4	.	TRBJ2-7	.	CACRGDSEQYF	TGTGCCTGTCGTGGAGATTCCGAGCAGTACTTC
TRBV15	.	TRBJ2-7	.	CATSRATHEQYF	TGTGCCACCAGCAGAGCAACTCACGAGCAGTACTTC
TRBV9	.	TRBJ2-7	.	CASSADPGSEQYF	TGTGCCAGCAGCGCAGACCCGGGATCCGAGCAGTACTTC
TRBV19	TRBD2	TRBJ2-2	once	CASSGLAGDTGELFF	TGTGCCAGTAGTGGACTAGCGGGAGACACCGGGGAGCTGTTTTTT
TRBV19	TRBD1	TRBJ2-1	few	CASSMTQDREQFF	TGTGCCAGTAGTATGACCCAGGACAGGGAGCAGTTCTTC
TRBV30	.	TRBJ2-3	.	CAWSYSGISDTQYF	TGTGCCTGGAGTTACTCGGGGATTTCCGATACGCAGTATTTT
TRBV28	.	TRBJ1-1	.	CASSFNVEHAFPLNTEAFF	TGTGCCAGCAGTTTTAACGTCGAACACGCCTTTCCCCTGAACACTGAAGCTTTCTTT
TRBV27	.	TRBJ1-1	.	CASSPATGRQAFF	TGTGCCAGCAGTCCTGCGACAGGACGTCAAGCTTTCTTT
TRBV9	TRBD2	TRBJ2-5	few	CASSITGLEETQYF	TGTGCCAGCAGCATCACGGGACTAGAAGAGACCCAGTACTTC
TRBV20-1	TRBD2	TRBJ2-3	.	CSASGRERGTDTQYF	TGCAGTGCTAGTGGGCGGGAGCGGGGAACAGATACGCAGTATTTT